The clone carrying this T cell receptor beta chain was counted a few times. These data come from a study of cytomegalovirus exposure and HLA in healthy donors. Both 60 Vbeta primers and 13 Jbeta primers went into the PCR. This table comes from immunoSEQ multiplex PCR, and its TCRdb copy is limited to in-frame clones, with some not included. The repertoire consists of about 55,000 clones, with 55% to 85% occurring once and the leading ten covering about a third. The source of this sequence is a man aged 35 to 55 in good health and CMV-seropositive. The sample was PBMCs.

The CDR3 loop reads CASSLNRGLTYEQYF. CDR3 bases: TGTGCCAGCAGCTTGAACAGGGGATTAACCTACGAGCAGTACTTC. V gene TRBV5-4 combines with J gene TRBJ2-7; 7 bases match TRBD1. The CDR3 has 15 residues. With V trimmed by 1 base and J by 2 bases, 6 bases remained unmatched. CDR1 SGHNT and CDR2 YYREEE come from the germline V gene (reference sequence). Looking up the rest from reference TRBV5-4 and TRBJ2-7 gives the full variable domain: ETGVTQSPTHLIKTRGQQVTLRCSSQSGHNTVSWYQQALGQGPQFIFQYYREEENGRGNFPPRFSGLQFPNYSSELNVNALELDDSALYLCASSLNRGLTYEQYFGPGTRLTVT.